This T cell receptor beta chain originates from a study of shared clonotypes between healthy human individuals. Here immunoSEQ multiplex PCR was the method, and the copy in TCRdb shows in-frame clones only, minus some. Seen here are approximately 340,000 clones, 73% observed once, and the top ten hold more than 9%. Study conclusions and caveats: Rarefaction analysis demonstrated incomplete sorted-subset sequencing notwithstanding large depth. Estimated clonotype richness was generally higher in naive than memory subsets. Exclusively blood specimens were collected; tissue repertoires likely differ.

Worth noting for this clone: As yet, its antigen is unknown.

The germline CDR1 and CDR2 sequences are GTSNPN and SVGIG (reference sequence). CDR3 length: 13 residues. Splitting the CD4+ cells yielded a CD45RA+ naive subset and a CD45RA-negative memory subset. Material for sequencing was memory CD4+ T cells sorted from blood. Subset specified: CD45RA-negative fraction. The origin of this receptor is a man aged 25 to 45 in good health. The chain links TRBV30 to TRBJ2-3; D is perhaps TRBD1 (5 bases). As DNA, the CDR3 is TGTGCTGTAGGACAACGAAGGGCAGATACGCAGTATTTT. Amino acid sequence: CAVGQRRADTQYF. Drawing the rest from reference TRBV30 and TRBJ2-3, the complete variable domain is SQTIHQWPATLVQPVGSPLSLECTVEGTSNPNLYWYRQAAGRGLQLLFYSVGIGQISSEVPQNLSASRPQDRQFILSSKKLLLSDSGFYLCAVGQRRADTQYFGPGTRLTVL.